The present T cell receptor (beta chain) was sequenced within a study of blood T cell repertoires in COVID-19 (TCRdb year 2020). Regarding the study in general: Collaborator samples came from the United States, Italy and Spain and covered acute and convalescent phases of COVID-19. Where available, HLA class I and class II types were taken from metadata supplied by the sample provider and were not determined by assay-based typing. A de-identified subject ID, COVID-19 status, age in years and sex were almost always included in the sample metadata. The material from the prospective study consisted of cDNA or gDNA derived from T cells, B-cell-depleted T cells, or PBMCs. Subjects who had been exposed to COVID-19, were actively infected with it, or had recovered from it provided the deeply sampled blood TCRbeta repertoires that made up the dataset. Samples were obtained from the ongoing ImmuneRACE study (first 160 participants) and from 950 to 1,500 subjects provided by 6 global collaborators. A freely available public database, intended as a resource for researchers studying the immune response to SARS-CoV-2, is where the repertoires were released. Overall study outcomes, separate from this receptor: The amount of clinical and demographic metadata varied by source and participant and was provided uncurated.

The CDR3 contains 15 residues, cysteine and phenylalanine counted. CDR3 DNA only is kept here, 45 bases in frame from base 1. Concerning this clone: Its specific antigen is unknown. Base qualities are not at hand, and no much larger clone is one base apart.

The immunoSEQ Assay, a bias-controlled multiplex PCR, was used to amplify TCRbeta CDR3 regions from genomic DNA. From the authors' description of their analysis: The number of nucleated cells in each sample was estimated by amplification of reference gene primers within the assay. Sequence reads were collapsed and filtered to measure the absolute abundance of every unique TCRbeta CDR3 rearrangement. For each sample, productive Simpson clonality was calculated as the square root of Simpson's diversity index across productive rearrangements. The table was pulled from immuneACCESS by TCRdb, which kept in-frame rearrangements only. Such tables lose some clones; where checked, under half of the loss comes from unresolved V genes, and the rest has no known cause. V, J and clone size are taken as reported in that table, and D and trimming were inferred from the DNA itself. For this sample there are a few hundred thousand clones; nearly 90% appear just once. Clones ranked in the top ten supply more than 13% of the sample.

Participants in the prospective study were aged roughly 18 to 89 years, lived in 20 to 25 United States geographic areas, and enrolled through a virtual design. In the prospective study, participants were assigned to cohorts based on the clinical history participants reported in a screening survey and a study questionnaire. Exposed participants had been in contact, within 2 weeks of entering the study, with a person who had a PCR-confirmed or clinician-diagnosed case of COVID-19. In the prospective study, whole blood, serum and a nasopharyngeal or oropharyngeal swab were collected from each participant by mobile phlebotomists. Additional blood draws and questionnaires over an approximately 2-month period could optionally be provided by prospective study participants. Blood samples from the prospective study were shipped frozen or at room temperature prior to DNA extraction.

The chain is assembled from TRBV1 and TRBJ1-3. TRBV1 is tagged as a pseudogene. This clonotype was sampled from a man aged 25 to 40 who had been exposed to COVID-19. The sequencing sample was made of PBMCs or T cells enriched from blood (not recorded which). The sequenced DNA is TGCACCAGCAGCCCCCCGGGGTCGCGGGGAAACACCATATATTTT. Its protein is CTSSPPGSRGNTIYF.